This TCR beta chain was documented in a study of PD-1 blockade in mismatch repair-deficient tumors. Looking at the study overall: Patients had approximately 12 mismatch repair-deficient cancer types and were previously treated and progressing.

General study points: Rapid post-treatment expansion, then contraction, generally preceding radiologic response, marked tumor-resident clones.

Trimming left V 4 bases short and J 4 bases short, with 10 bases between. The CDR3 contains 13 residues. The germline CDR1 and CDR2 sequences are SGHAT and FQNNGV. Comment on this clone: The antigen is undetermined.

Mismatch repair deficiency was confirmed in all patients, by PCR or immunohistochemistry. TCRs were sequenced from a few patients responding to pembrolizumab. Assay used: immunoSEQ multiplex PCR; TCRdb lists only in-frame clones, some missing. The table includes around 120,000 clones, 86% detected once. This TCR came from an adult with mismatch repair-deficient cancer. Sequenced material: peripheral blood, taken 44 weeks after starting pembrolizumab. The chain recombines TRBV11-2 with TRBJ1-1; TRBD1 might be the D (5 bases). In nucleotides, the CDR3 is TGTGCCAGCAGCTATGAGGACATCACTGAAGCTTTCTTT. This gives the protein CASSYEDITEAFF.